The 3 T cell receptor beta chains listed next were all sequenced from one sample in a study of T cells in Graves' hyperthyroidism and ophthalmopathy (dated by TCRdb to about 2019). The method behind the library was multiplex PCR. The sequencing machine was an Illumina HiSeq 2000. TCR beta CDR3 regions were amplified from RNA transcripts. The first round of RT-PCR for the TCR CDR3 was performed with the HTBI primer set and the Qiagen OneStep RT-PCR kit. TCRdb reran the public reads through fastp at Q25 and MiXCR, keeping productive beta chains. When rows share a CDR3 protein, they turn into one entry using the most common DNA and genes. The sample data list about 680,000 distinct CDR3 sequences, and 30% to 40% of these were observed just once. Roughly 30% of the sample lies in the top ten. Input material: blood. The receptors shown here come from a woman in her forties with Graves' hyperthyroidism.

The rearrangement uses TRBV7-2 and TRBJ2-7; TRBD2 agrees at 8 bases. V dropped 3 bases and J dropped 5; count of bases not matched to a gene: 6. CDR1 is SGHTA, CDR2 FQGNSA, per germline. There are 14 residues in the CDR3. CDR3 region: CASSLGAGADEQYF. The DNA for the CDR3 is TGTGCCAGCAGCTTGGGAGCGGGAGCCGACGAGCAGTACTTC.

Only a few counts were recorded for this clonotype. This chain joins TRBV7-3 and TRBJ2-2; perhaps TRBD1 as D (6 bases). V was shortened by 5 bases and J by 8 bases, with 21 bases between the two germline ends. The CDR3 has 16 residues. CDR1 is SGHTA, CDR2 FQGTGA, per germline. The CDR3 spells CASSPRGPASRGELFF. The CDR3 DNA is TGTGCCAGCAGCCCCAGGGGACCAGCCTCACGGGGGGAGCTGTTTTTT.

This clonotype has a count of ten or more. V usage is TRBV7-2 and J usage is TRBJ2-7; 7 bases match TRBD1. This CDR3 contains 16 residues. The V gene's germline CDR1 is SGHTA and CDR2 FQGNSA. V was clipped by 1 base and J by 2 bases; unmatched bases: 8. CDR3 loop: CASSLGSTGFAYEQYF. The CDR3 bases are TGTGCCAGCAGCTTAGGATCGACAGGGTTTGCCTACGAGCAGTACTTC.